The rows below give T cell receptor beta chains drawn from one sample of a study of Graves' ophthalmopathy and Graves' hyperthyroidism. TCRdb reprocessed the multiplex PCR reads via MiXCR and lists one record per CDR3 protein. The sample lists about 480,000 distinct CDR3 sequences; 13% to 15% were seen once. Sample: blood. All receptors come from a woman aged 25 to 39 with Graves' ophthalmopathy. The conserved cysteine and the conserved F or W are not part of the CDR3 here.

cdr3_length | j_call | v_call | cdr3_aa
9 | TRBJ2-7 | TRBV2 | ASSDPGEQY
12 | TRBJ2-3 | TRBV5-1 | ASSFSTGTDTQY
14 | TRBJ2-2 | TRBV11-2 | ASSSDGQGYTGELF
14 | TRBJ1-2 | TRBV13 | ASSLRPGQGASGYT
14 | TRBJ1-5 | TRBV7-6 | ASSLQPVAGGQPQH
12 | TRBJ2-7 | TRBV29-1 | SVWGGVLPYEQY
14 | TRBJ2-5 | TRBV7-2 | ASSLGSGGAWETQY
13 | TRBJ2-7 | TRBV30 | AWGPSGGSSYEQY
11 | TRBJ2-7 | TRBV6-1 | ASSLRLSDEQY
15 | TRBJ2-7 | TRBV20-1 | SARDQPGLAGPKEQY
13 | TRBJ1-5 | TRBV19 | ASSIPQISHQPQH
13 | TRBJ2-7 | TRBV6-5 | ASSYPIAGGYEQY
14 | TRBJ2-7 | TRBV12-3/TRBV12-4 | ASRASPGHQTYEQY
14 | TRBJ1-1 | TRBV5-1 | ASSLESGHLNTEAF
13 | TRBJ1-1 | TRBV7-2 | ASSLGQGFRAEAF
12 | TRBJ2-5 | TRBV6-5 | ASSYGHSQETQY
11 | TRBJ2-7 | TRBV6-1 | ATWVLLSYEQY
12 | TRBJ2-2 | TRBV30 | AWTGRHSTGELF
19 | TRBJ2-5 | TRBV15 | ATSRDRGRGRAVPIQETQY
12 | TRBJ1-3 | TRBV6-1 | ASSPPTGGNTIY
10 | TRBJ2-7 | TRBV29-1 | SFQGNAYEQY
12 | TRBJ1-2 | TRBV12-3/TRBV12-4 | ASRTPGQGSGYT
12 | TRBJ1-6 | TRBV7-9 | ASSLWDGNSPLH
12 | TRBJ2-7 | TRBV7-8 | ASSVGQVPYEQY
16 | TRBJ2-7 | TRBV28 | ASSSPGLAGEFRYEQY
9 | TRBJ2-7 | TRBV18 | ASSQGRDQY
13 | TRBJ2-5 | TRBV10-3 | AISEGDRRDETQY
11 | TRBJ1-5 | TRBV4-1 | ASSRGDNQPQH
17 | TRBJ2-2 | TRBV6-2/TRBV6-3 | ASSYSHSGLAGNTGELF
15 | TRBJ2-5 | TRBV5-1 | ASSFGPSGGTAETQY
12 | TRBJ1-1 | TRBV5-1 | ASSLQDVSTEAF
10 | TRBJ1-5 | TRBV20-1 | SASSPDQPQH
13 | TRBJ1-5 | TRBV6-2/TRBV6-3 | ASSYRGSGNQPQH
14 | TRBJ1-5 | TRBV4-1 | ASSQLEGFGNQPQH
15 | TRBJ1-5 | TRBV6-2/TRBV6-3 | ASSGTGDDYSNQPQH
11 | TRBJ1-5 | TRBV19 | ASKYTADQPQH
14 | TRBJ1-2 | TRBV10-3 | AISESRTGTNYGYT
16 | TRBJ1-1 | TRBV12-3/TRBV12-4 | ASSLGAGVRGPNTEAF
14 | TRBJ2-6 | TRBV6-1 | ASSARPGSGANVLT
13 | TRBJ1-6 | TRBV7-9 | ASSWDGTENSPLH
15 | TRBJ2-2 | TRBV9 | ASSVNSGQGAVGELF
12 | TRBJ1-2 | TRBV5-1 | ASSAGQELARYT
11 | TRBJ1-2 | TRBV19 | ASSIGRQNGYT
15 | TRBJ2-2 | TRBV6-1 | ASSPRGLAPNTGELF
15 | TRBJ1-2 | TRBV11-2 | ASSLVDRTDRFSGYT
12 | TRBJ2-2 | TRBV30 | AWNGGGVAGELL
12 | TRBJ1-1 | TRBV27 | ASSFGGVYTEAF
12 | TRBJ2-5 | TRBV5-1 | ASSPPRTVETQY
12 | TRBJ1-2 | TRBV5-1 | ASSLTGQGGGYT
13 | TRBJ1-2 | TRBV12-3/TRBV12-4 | ASSLSPPPTDGYT
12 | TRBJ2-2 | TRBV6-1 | ASSLGTSLGELF
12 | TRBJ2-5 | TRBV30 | AWSGNGGAPAQY
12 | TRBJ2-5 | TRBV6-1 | ASSDNRGLQTQY
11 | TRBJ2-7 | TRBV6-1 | ATGAATGSEQY
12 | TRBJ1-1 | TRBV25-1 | ASSEWKSNTEAF
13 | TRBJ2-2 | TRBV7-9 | ASSFPSLIGGELF
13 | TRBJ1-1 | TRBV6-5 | ASSYPGGRSSEAF
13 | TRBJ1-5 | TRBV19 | ASSPRDRGNQPQH
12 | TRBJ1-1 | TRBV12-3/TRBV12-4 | ASLRAGGSTEAF